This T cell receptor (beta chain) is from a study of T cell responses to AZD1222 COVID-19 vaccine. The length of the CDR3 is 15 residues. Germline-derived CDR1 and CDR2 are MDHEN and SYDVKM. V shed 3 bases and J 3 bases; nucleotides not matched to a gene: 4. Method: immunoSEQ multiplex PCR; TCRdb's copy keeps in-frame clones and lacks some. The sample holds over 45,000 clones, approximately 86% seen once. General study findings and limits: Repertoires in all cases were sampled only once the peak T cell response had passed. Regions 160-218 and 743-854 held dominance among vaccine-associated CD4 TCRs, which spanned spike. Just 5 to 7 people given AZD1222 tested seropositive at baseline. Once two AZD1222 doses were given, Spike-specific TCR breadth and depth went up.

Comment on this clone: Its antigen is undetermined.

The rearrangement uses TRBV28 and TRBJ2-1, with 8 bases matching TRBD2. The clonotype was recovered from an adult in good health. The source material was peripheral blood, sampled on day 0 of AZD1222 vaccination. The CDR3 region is CASSFRGRIYNEQFF. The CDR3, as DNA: TGTGCCAGCAGTTTCCGCGGGAGGATCTACAATGAGCAGTTCTTC.